This is a list of T cell receptor beta chains from one sample in a study of blood T cell repertoires in COVID-19. Sequencing used immunoSEQ multiplex PCR; TCRdb keeps in-frame clones, though not all of them. The table has fewer than 350,000 clones, 85% to 95% seen once; the top ten hold about 3%. Sequencing input: PBMCs or T cells enriched from blood (not recorded which). The receptor set was obtained from a man aged 40-50 years who had been exposed to COVID-19. Both conserved end residues are trimmed from each CDR3. The size field is filled for only some rows; it gives once, few, many or a size class.

size: .
V: TRBV11-2
J: TRBJ1-2
CDR3: ASSPRPGSYGYT

size: .
V: TRBV6-1
J: TRBJ2-1
CDR3: ASSEFGQVYNEQF

size: .
V: TRBV11-2
J: TRBJ2-3
CDR3: ASSSALRGLGGTDTQY

size: .
V: TRBV2
J: TRBJ1-6
CDR3: ASSVTSAGIYANSPLH

size: .
V: TRBV7-9
J: TRBJ2-3
CDR3: ASSSPGLAAGFNTQY

size: .
V: TRBV11-3
J: TRBJ2-3
CDR3: ASSLDSGRGRGDTQY

size: .
V: TRBV25-1
J: TRBJ2-7
CDR3: ASSEANREWRGEQY

size: .
V: TRBV11-3
J: TRBJ1-3
CDR3: ASSLSGGAGNTIY

size: .
V: TRBV28
J: TRBJ1-1
CDR3: ASKTWDMNTEAF

size: .
V: TRBV6-1
J: TRBJ2-3
CDR3: ASSASLPGLATDTQY

size: .
V: TRBV12-3/TRBV12-4
J: TRBJ1-4
CDR3: ASSRTNEKLF

size: once
V: TRBV4-1
J: TRBJ1-3
CDR3: ASSPGGGGNTIY

size: .
V: TRBV4-1
J: TRBJ2-4
CDR3: ASSQNVPSVGNIQY

size: .
V: TRBV5-1
J: TRBJ1-1
CDR3: ASSYTPGPGSTEAF

size: .
V: TRBV18
J: TRBJ2-7
CDR3: ASSRDRATYEQY

size: .
V: TRBV21-1
J: TRBJ1-1
CDR3: ASADRGLGMNTEAF

size: .
V: TRBV6-5
J: TRBJ1-2
CDR3: ASSPPGGSYGYT

size: .
V: TRBV29-1
J: TRBJ1-1
CDR3: SGMDRANTEAF

size: .
V: TRBV9
J: TRBJ2-3
CDR3: ASSPTSGRTDTQY

size: .
V: TRBV6-5
J: TRBJ1-2
CDR3: ASEARGNYGYT

size: .
V: TRBV27
J: TRBJ1-4
CDR3: ASTTGFPTNEKLF

size: .
V: TRBV10-3
J: TRBJ2-7
CDR3: AITPTGDSYEQY

size: .
V: TRBV6-2/TRBV6-3
J: TRBJ1-5
CDR3: ASSPRGQGYTPQH

size: .
V: TRBV13
J: TRBJ2-2
CDR3: ASSPRRNTGELF

size: .
V: TRBV4-2
J: TRBJ2-3
CDR3: ASSHQLAGATDTQY

size: once
V: TRBV7-3
J: TRBJ2-3
CDR3: ASSQEAGVWGDTQY

size: .
V: TRBV4-1
J: TRBJ1-2
CDR3: ASSQVGTGGNHHT

size: .
V: TRBV2
J: TRBJ2-7
CDR3: ASSMSGGGSYEQY

size: once
V: TRBV11-2
J: TRBJ2-7
CDR3: ASSWQGLEQY

size: few
V: TRBV7-2
J: TRBJ1-2
CDR3: ASSFRQPNYGYT

size: .
V: TRBV9
J: TRBJ2-7
CDR3: ASSVGASGTYEQY